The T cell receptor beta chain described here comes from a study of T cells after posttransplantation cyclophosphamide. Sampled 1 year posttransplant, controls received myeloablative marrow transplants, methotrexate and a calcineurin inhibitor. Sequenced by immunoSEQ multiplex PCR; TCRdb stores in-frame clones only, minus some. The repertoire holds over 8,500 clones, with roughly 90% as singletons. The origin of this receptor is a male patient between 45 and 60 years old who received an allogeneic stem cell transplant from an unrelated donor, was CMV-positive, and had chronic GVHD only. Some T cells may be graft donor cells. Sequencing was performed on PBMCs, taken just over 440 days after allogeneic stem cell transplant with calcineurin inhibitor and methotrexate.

CDR3 loop: CAISESETSPRGSYEQYF. The DNA for the CDR3 is TGTGCCATCAGTGAGTCAGAGACTAGCCCGAGGGGCTCCTACGAGCAGTACTTC. The chain couples TRBV10-3 to TRBJ2-7; 7 nucleotides agree with TRBD2. With 0 bases clipped from V and 0 bases from J, the junction kept 11 bases outside the gene matches. CDR3 length equals 18 residues. Germline V lookup: CDR1 ENHRY, CDR2 SYGVKD.